Below, 27 T cell receptor beta chains from the same sample are listed, as sequenced in a study of T cell responses to AZD1222 COVID-19 vaccine. Clones were read by immunoSEQ multiplex PCR, and TCRdb kept only the in-frame ones, dropping some. The sample holds 120,000 to 150,000 clones, 90% seen once. This material consisted of peripheral blood, taken on day 0 of AZD1222 vaccination. These receptor sequences come from an adult in good health.

The rearrangement uses TRBV5-4 and TRBJ1-2, with D possibly matching TRBD1 (5 bases). The CDR3 has 14 residues. Germline CDR1 reads SGHNT; CDR2 reads YYREEE (reference sequence). V was clipped by 0 bases and J by 4 bases, with 10 bases between them. The CDR3 region has the DNA TGTGCCAGCAGCTTGGCGACAGCGACCTATGGCTACACCTTC. The encoded protein is CASSLATATYGYTF.

V usage is TRBV5-8 and J usage is TRBJ1-6; a possible D gene is TRBD1 (6 bases). The CDR3 sequence is 14 residues long. V was shortened by 3 bases and J by 4 bases, with 8 bases between the two germline ends. Germline assignment: CDR1 SGHTS and CDR2 YDEGEE. The CDR3 loop is CASSYGQYNSPLHF. The CDR3 nucleotides read TGTGCCAGCAGCTACGGACAGTATAATTCACCCCTCCACTTT.

V gene TRBV10-3 combines with J gene TRBJ1-1; 7 positions match TRBD1. Germline V gene data show CDR1 as ENHRY and CDR2 as SYGVKD. Trimming removed 6 bases from V and 3 bases from J; junction bases left unmatched: 7. CDR3 length: 14 amino acids. CDR3 sequence reads: CAIRGSGGDTEAFF. CDR3 bases: TGTGCCATCAGAGGGTCAGGGGGGGACACTGAAGCTTTCTTT.

This chain uses TRBV13 with TRBJ1-1; a possible D gene is TRBD1 (6 bases). The germline gives CDR1 PRHDT, CDR2 FYEKMQ (reference sequence). The CDR3 spans 14 residues. The V and J ends lost 3 bases and 4 bases respectively, with 12 bases between them. The DNA of the CDR3 is TGTGCCAGCAGCTTGGGGGGGGCAAGCACTGAAGCTTTCTTT. It is translated as CASSLGGASTEAFF.

The chain uses TRBV7-9 and TRBJ2-5; tentatively, D is TRBD1 or TRBD2 (7 bases each). The germline V gene has CDR1 SEHNR and CDR2 FQNEAQ (reference sequence). CDR3 size: 15 residues. Trimming took 2 bases from V and 0 from J, leaving 10 bases between them. The CDR3: CASSLQGGYQETQYF. CDR3 coding DNA: TGTGCCAGCAGCTTACAGGGGGGGTACCAAGAGACCCAGTACTTC.

CDR3 sequence reads: CASTQTGTPNEQFF. CDR3 sequence (DNA): TGTGCCAGTACACAAACCGGGACTCCCAATGAGCAGTTCTTC. This chain uses TRBV19 with TRBJ2-1; perhaps TRBD2 as D (6 bases). This CDR3 has 14 amino acids. V lost 7 bases to trimming and J lost 6 bases, with 16 bases between them. The germline gives CDR1 LNHDA, CDR2 SQIVND (reference sequence).

The chain has TRBV12-5 and TRBJ2-1; D perhaps matches TRBD1 (5 bases). V was pared by 6 bases and J by 8 bases, with 14 bases between. CDR3 length equals 13 residues. Germline-derived CDR1 and CDR2 are LGHNT and FRNRAP. The CDR3 sequence is CASGTVVEHEQFF. The DNA for the CDR3 is TGTGCTAGTGGGACAGTTGTGGAGCATGAGCAGTTCTTC.

This rearrangement joins TRBV19 to TRBJ1-1; D might be TRBD1 (6 bases). Trimming removed 5 bases at V and 5 bases at J, with 30 bases between. The CDR3 is 19 amino acids. Looked up from germline, CDR1 is LNHDA and CDR2 is SQIVND (reference sequence). The CDR3 nucleotides read TGTGCCAGTAGTCTGCGCGCGCCGGGTGGGGGGCGCGTATGGACTGAAGCTTTCTTT. Its protein is CASSLRAPGGGRVWTEAFF.

V is TRBV6-2 or TRBV6-3 and J is TRBJ2-5; 8 bases match TRBD2. Germline CDR1 reads MNHEY; CDR2 reads SVGEGT. V shed 2 bases and J 5 bases; nucleotides not matched to a gene: 10. This CDR3 comprises 16 residues. The CDR3 DNA is TGTGCCAGCAGTTACGGGCCCAGCGGGAGAGCGGAGACCCAGTACTTC. Encoded protein: CASSYGPSGRAETQYF.

The CDR3 loop reads CASTGGFLGRNTEAFF. The CDR3 DNA sequence: TGTGCCAGCACCGGGGGGTTTTTAGGGAGAAACACTGAAGCTTTCTTT. The V and J genes are TRBV2 and TRBJ1-1; tentative D call: TRBD1 (5 bases). In germline, CDR1 is SNHLY, CDR2 FYNNEI. Trimming left V 7 bases short and J 2 bases short, with 20 bases between. This CDR3 has 16 residues.

The chain uses TRBV7-8 and TRBJ2-5, with D possibly being TRBD2 (5 bases). Germline V lookup: CDR1 SGHVS, CDR2 FQNEAQ. Trimming took off 5 bases at V and 5 bases at J, with 15 bases between the two ends. The CDR3 spans 14 residues. In nucleotides, the CDR3 is TGTGCCAGCAGCGGAGCGGTGGGCCTCGAGACCCAGTACTTC. It encodes CASSGAVGLETQYF.

The J gene is TRBJ1-2, the V gene TRBV30; no clear D gene. Germline V gene sequence: CDR1 GTSNPN, CDR2 SVGIG (reference sequence). This CDR3 has 15 residues. Trimming took off 4 bases at V and 4 bases at J, with 19 bases between the two ends. The CDR3 spells CAWKVPQTPPYGYTF. Here the CDR3 DNA reads TGTGCCTGGAAGGTGCCGCAGACACCCCCCTATGGCTACACCTTC.

The chain employs TRBV18 and TRBJ2-4, with a weak D call TRBD2 (5 bases). The CDR3 consists of 16 residues. V was trimmed by 0 bases and J by 3 bases, leaving 12 bases between them. Germline values: CDR1 KGHSH, CDR2 LQKENI. CDR3 in amino acids: CASSPPIEDFKNIQYF. CDR3 nucleotides: TGTGCCAGCTCACCACCGATTGAGGACTTCAAAAACATTCAGTACTTC.

The rearrangement joins TRBV27 to TRBJ2-2; tentatively, D is TRBD2 (6 bases). V lost 0 bases, J lost 5 bases, and 13 bases lay in between. The CDR3 has 16 amino acids. Germline CDR1 is MNHEY and CDR2 is SMNVEV (reference sequence). CDR3: CASSLSGGSVTGELFF. The CDR3 nucleotides read TGTGCCAGCAGTTTATCCGGGGGAAGTGTTACCGGGGAGCTGTTTTTT.

The V call is TRBV29-1, the J call TRBJ1-2, with D tentatively TRBD1 (6 bases). Per germline, CDR1 SQVTM and CDR2 ANQGSEA. V lost 8 bases, J lost 6 bases, and 19 bases lay in between. The CDR3 is 13 residues long. The CDR3: CSTSMTGGDGYTF. DNA of the CDR3: TGCAGCACATCCATGACAGGAGGAGATGGCTACACCTTC.

This rearrangement joins TRBV7-2 to TRBJ2-3, with no clear D. With 2 bases removed from V and 2 bases from J, the gap between germline ends came to 8 bases. Germline V gene lookup returns CDR1 SGHTA and CDR2 FQGNSA. There are 14 residues in the CDR3. The CDR3 DNA follows: TGTGCCAGCAGCTTAAGTCAGGCCACAGATACGCAGTATTTT. This gives the protein CASSLSQATDTQYF.

This clone was recorded once. The rearrangement uses TRBV5-4 and TRBJ2-7; the D is unclear. The CDR3 has 14 amino acids. Per the germline V gene, CDR1 is SGHNT and CDR2 is YYREEE (reference sequence). Trimming stripped 4 bases from V and 3 bases from J, with 14 bases between. The CDR3 DNA sequence: TGTGCCAGCAGCCTGTCAGGAACCTTCTACGAGCAGTACTTC. Translated, it gives CASSLSGTFYEQYF.

In this sample, this clone turned up once. V usage is TRBV3-1 (or the pseudogene TRBV3-2) and J usage is TRBJ1-4, with 9 bases aligning to TRBD1. Germline V gives CDR1 LGHDT, CDR2 YNNKEL (reference sequence). The junction had 11 bases not matched to a gene; V was cut back by 4 bases and J by 11 bases. This CDR3 contains 15 residues. The chain's CDR3 is CASSPPRDRESKLFF. For the CDR3, the DNA is TGTGCCAGCAGCCCCCCCCGGGACAGGGAAAGCAAACTGTTTTTT.

The chain has TRBV10-3 and TRBJ1-2; 10 bases match TRBD1. V lost 10 bases, J lost 3 bases, and 8 bases stayed unmatched. CDR3 length equals 14 residues. The germline gives CDR1 ENHRY, CDR2 SYGVKD. The CDR3 here is CATNPGQGDYGYTF. The CDR3 bases are TGTGCCACCAATCCCGGACAGGGGGACTATGGCTACACCTTC.

J is TRBJ1-1 and V is TRBV7-9; perhaps TRBD1 as D (5 bases). Trimming cost V 5 bases and J 1 base, with 11 bases left between them. CDR3 length: 14 residues. Per germline, CDR1 SEHNR and CDR2 FQNEAQ (reference sequence). The CDR3 coding sequence is TGTGCCAGCAGCCCCTCGGGGGGGAACACTGAAGCTTTCTTT. It codes for CASSPSGGNTEAFF.

This rearrangement joins TRBV7-2 to TRBJ1-2; D gene uncertain. V lost 5 bases, J lost 6 bases, and 10 bases lay in between. CDR3 length: 12 amino acids. CDR1 is SGHTA, CDR2 FQGNSA, per germline. The CDR3 loop reads CASSPGGDGYTF. The CDR3 DNA is TGTGCCAGCAGCCCGGGTGGCGATGGCTACACCTTC.

The V gene is TRBV6-5, the J gene TRBJ1-2; D not resolved. The CDR3 is made up of 14 amino acids. V was shortened by 4 bases and J by 2 bases, with 11 bases between the two germline ends. Germline CDR1 reads MNHEY; CDR2 reads SVGAGI. The CDR3 loop is CASSFINANYGYTF. DNA of the CDR3: TGTGCCAGCAGTTTCATTAACGCAAACTATGGCTACACCTTC.

The chain has TRBV2 and TRBJ1-2; D unresolved. The germline gives CDR1 SNHLY, CDR2 FYNNEI. This CDR3 contains 13 residues. Trimming removed 2 bases at V and 2 bases at J, with 6 bases between. The CDR3 coding sequence is TGTGCCAGCAGTGAACATGGAAACTATGGCTACACCTTC. Residues: CASSEHGNYGYTF.

This chain joins TRBV18 and TRBJ1-6; possible D gene TRBD1, 6 bases. V lost 5 bases, J lost 7 bases, and 24 bases lay in between. This CDR3 region has 18 residues. The germline V gene encodes CDR1 KGHSH and CDR2 LQKENI. The CDR3 nucleotides read TGTGCCAGCTCAAACGCGGTAGGACCGGGACACCGCAATTCACCCCTCCACTTT. It is translated as CASSNAVGPGHRNSPLHF.

V and J are TRBV6-5 and TRBJ1-1, with D maybe TRBD1 (6 bases). V was cut by 2 bases and J by 0 bases, with 13 bases left in between. CDR1 is MNHEY, CDR2 SVGAGI, per germline. The CDR3 has 16 residues. The CDR3: CASSYGAGVLNTEAFF. The CDR3 DNA sequence: TGTGCCAGCAGTTACGGGGCAGGGGTCTTGAACACTGAAGCTTTCTTT.

This rearrangement joins TRBV12-5 to TRBJ1-1; a weak D match, TRBD1 (5 bases). V lost 6 bases and J 7 bases, leaving 12 bases between the germline ends. The CDR3 loop spans 12 amino acids. Germline CDR1 LGHNT, CDR2 FRNRAP. The CDR3 spells CASGRDGFEAFF. The CDR3 bases are TGTGCTAGTGGAAGGGACGGCTTTGAAGCTTTCTTT.

The genes are TRBV3-1 (or the pseudogene TRBV3-2) and TRBJ2-5; D perhaps matches TRBD2 (7 bases). V gave up 4 bases and J gave up 5 bases, with 17 bases separating them. Germline lookup yields CDR1 LGHDT and CDR2 YNNKEL (reference sequence). The CDR3 has 15 amino acids. The CDR3 coding sequence is TGTGCCAGCAGCCCGGGCCGGGGGGCCGGGGAGACCCAGTACTTC. Protein sequence: CASSPGRGAGETQYF.